The 5 T cell receptor beta chains reported below all come from one sample, sequenced in a study of Graves' ophthalmopathy and Graves' hyperthyroidism. TCR beta CDR3 amplification used RNA transcripts. HTBI-primed first-round RT-PCR preceded second-round multiplex PCR. TCRdb processed the multiplex PCR reads anew with MiXCR; each CDR3 protein has one entry. This sample has about 1.1 million distinct CDR3 sequences, with approximately 35% found just once. The sample taken for sequencing was peripheral blood or thyroid tissue (not recorded which). The source is an adult man with Graves' hyperthyroidism.

This clonotype was recorded once. This chain connects TRBV24-1 to TRBJ1-1; tentative D call: TRBD1 (5 bases). Germline assignment: CDR1 KGHDR and CDR2 SFDVKD. CDR3 size: 13 residues. V was shortened by 4 bases and J by 4 bases, with 9 bases between the two germline ends. This chain's CDR3 is CATSDPGGTEAFF. The CDR3 DNA follows: TGTGCCACCAGTGACCCCGGGGGCACTGAAGCTTTCTTT.

The chain links TRBV5-1 to TRBJ1-4; possibly TRBD1 for D (5 bases). CDR1 is SGHRS, CDR2 YFSETQ, per germline. The CDR3 consists of 15 residues. With 4 bases removed from V and 3 bases from J, the gap between germline ends came to 13 bases. The DNA of the CDR3 is TGCGCCAGCAGCGGGGGAGGATCGGCTAATGAAAAACTGTTTTTT. Encoded protein: CASSGGGSANEKLFF.

This chain uses TRBV7-2 with TRBJ1-2; a weak D match, TRBD1 (5 bases). The CDR3 sequence is 15 residues long. Germline V lookup: CDR1 SGHTA, CDR2 FQGNSA. Trimming stripped 5 bases from V and 5 bases from J, with 18 bases between. CDR3 amino acids: CASSHTGTIGYGYTF. The CDR3 bases are TGTGCCAGCAGCCATACAGGCACGATCGGGTATGGCTACACCTTC.

V is TRBV6-1 and J is TRBJ2-2, with TRBD1 matching over 8 bases. Germline CDR1 reads MNHNS; CDR2 reads SASEGT. V lost 1 base, J lost 4 bases, and 5 bases stayed unmatched. The CDR3 totals 16 residues. The CDR3 DNA reads TGTGCCAGCAGTGAAGAGGCAGGGGGCATCACCGGGGAGCTGTTTTTT. Its translation: CASSEEAGGITGELFF.

Concerning this clonotype itself: One end of the junction is discordant with germline, which a read error may explain. This chain joins TRBV19 and TRBJ2-7; 7 bases match TRBD1. Germline V gene sequence: CDR1 LNHDA, CDR2 SQIVND (reference sequence). This CDR3 spans 15 amino acids. In DNA, the CDR3 is TGTGCCAGTACTATAGACAGGGCCGGCTCCTACGAGCAGTACTTC. Its translation: CASTIDRAGSYEQYF.